One sample yielded the 22 T cell receptor beta chains listed below, sequenced in a study of CD8 T cells in ankylosing spondylitis. From the 5' RACE reads, TCRdb called clonotypes with MiXCR, one entry per CDR3 protein. The top ten clones hold more than 15% of a sample with roughly 180,000 distinct CDR3 sequences, roughly 13% of them seen once. Sequencing was performed on blood, either unsorted or a sorted T cell fraction (not recorded which). These receptors all come from a male donor with ankylosing spondylitis or in good health (not recorded which).

This clonotype was seen repeatedly, ten times or more. This chain joins TRBV12-3 or TRBV12-4 and TRBJ1-2; D is uncertain. The length of the CDR3 is 11 residues. The V end was cut by 3 bases, the J end by 4 bases, with 3 bases between. CDR3 loop: CASSFSYGYTF. The CDR3 DNA follows: TGTGCCAGCAGTTTCAGCTATGGCTACACCTTC.

The CDR3 sequence: CASSPRTSGTTDTQYF. For the CDR3, the DNA is TGTGCCAGCAGCCCCAGGACTAGCGGGACCACAGATACGCAGTATTTT. The J gene is TRBJ2-3, the V gene TRBV11-2, with 12 bases lining up with TRBD2. Germline loops: CDR1 SGHAT, CDR2 FQNNGV. V lost 5 bases to trimming and J lost 2 bases; unmatched junction nucleotides: 5. This CDR3 has 16 amino acids.

There are a few counts of this clonotype. The chain combines TRBV7-2 with TRBJ2-3; 12 bases line up with TRBD2. There are 15 residues in the CDR3. The germline V gene encodes CDR1 SGHTA and CDR2 FQGNSA. With V trimmed by 4 bases and J by 4 bases, 3 bases remained unmatched. This CDR3 reads CASSSLAGGPDTQYF. The CDR3 DNA reads TGTGCCAGCAGCTCCCTAGCGGGGGGGCCAGATACGCAGTATTTT.

The gene calls are TRBV5-5 and TRBJ2-3; 7 bases agree with TRBD2. Germline V lookup: CDR1 SGHKS, CDR2 YYEKEE (reference sequence). With V trimmed by 4 bases and J by 2 bases, 7 bases remained unmatched. The CDR3 spans 15 residues. The CDR3 region is CASSTSGGYTDTQYF. CDR3 bases: TGTGCCAGCAGCACCTCCGGGGGGTACACAGATACGCAGTATTTT.

This chain connects TRBV7-9 to TRBJ1-4; the D is unclear. The CDR3 length is 16 residues. V was clipped by 1 base and J by 8 bases, with 17 bases between them. Germline V gene sequence: CDR1 SEHNR, CDR2 FQNEAQ (reference sequence). CDR3 in amino acids: CASSLDRAMEMEKLFF. The CDR3 DNA reads as TGTGCCAGCAGCTTAGATCGAGCGATGGAAATGGAAAAACTGTTTTTT.

Notes on this clonotype: Possible read error: a much larger clone is one base away. The chain links TRBV12-3 or TRBV12-4 to TRBJ2-3; TRBD2 might be the D (6 bases). Trimming left V 4 bases short and J 3 bases short, with 11 bases between. CDR3 length: 14 residues. The CDR3 is CASSWTIGTDTQYF. DNA of the CDR3: TGTGCCAGCAGTTGGACTATCGGAACAGATACGCAGTATTTT.

In its sample, this clonotype was seen many times. The chain recombines TRBV4-1 with TRBJ1-1; D uncertain. Per germline, CDR1 MGHRA and CDR2 YSYEKL. Trimming shortened V by 4 bases and J by 2 bases, and 17 bases separated the two germline ends. This CDR3 spans 16 amino acids. CDR3 coding DNA: TGCGCCAGCAGCCCCTCCGCCACGGCTTTTAACACTGAAGCTTTCTTT. Amino acids: CASSPSATAFNTEAFF.

This clonotype was observed a few times. V is TRBV27 and J is TRBJ2-5; weak D call: TRBD1 (5 bases). CDR1 and CDR2 (germline): MNHEY, SMNVEV (reference sequence). V was trimmed by 6 bases and J by 7 bases, leaving 12 bases between them. There are 12 residues in the CDR3. The CDR3 bases are TGTGCCAGCAGCCCCAGTGGGGCGACCCAGTACTTC. This encodes CASSPSGATQYF.

This clonotype was counted a few times. The genes are TRBV4-1 and TRBJ1-5; 12 bases match TRBD1. The V segment lost 4 bases and the J segment 5 bases; nucleotides outside the gene matches: 3. CDR1 and CDR2 (germline): MGHRA, YSYEKL. This CDR3 comprises 15 residues. As DNA, the CDR3 is TGCGCCAGCAGCCCCGGGACAGGGGGCGATCAGCCCCAGCATTTT. Its translation: CASSPGTGGDQPQHF.

This rearrangement joins TRBV9 to TRBJ2-7; D gene uncertain. CDR1 and CDR2 from the germline V gene are SGDLS and YYNGEE. The CDR3 is made up of 12 amino acids. With 4 bases removed from V and 6 bases from J, the gap between germline ends came to 11 bases. Here the CDR3 reads CASSSYPSEQYF. In DNA form, the CDR3 reads TGTGCCAGCAGCTCATACCCAAGCGAGCAGTACTTC.

The CDR3 DNA follows: TGTGCCAGCAGCCCCCGGGATGGGTTCCAAGAGACCCAGTACTTC. It specifies CASSPRDGFQETQYF. This sequence joins TRBV7-8 and TRBJ2-5; tentatively, D is TRBD2 (5 bases). The CDR3 is 15 amino acids. V lost 5 bases and J 1 base, leaving 14 bases between the germline ends. Per germline, CDR1 SGHVS and CDR2 FQNEAQ.

This clonotype was seen a few times. The genes are TRBV29-1 and TRBJ2-1; 10 bases fit TRBD2. The trim removed 7 bases at V and 7 bases at J, leaving 7 bases unmatched. The CDR3 sequence is 13 residues long. The V gene's germline CDR1 is SQVTM and CDR2 ANQGSEA. CDR3 coding DNA: TGCAGCGCTTTAGCGGGAGGCAGTAATGAGCAGTTCTTC. This translates into CSALAGGSNEQFF.

This clonotype came up a few times. V usage is TRBV5-1 and J usage is TRBJ2-3; the D gene is possibly TRBD2 (5 bases). V lost 0 bases and J lost 2, with 10 bases in between. Looked up from germline, CDR1 is SGHRS and CDR2 is YFSETQ. This CDR3 comprises 15 residues. The CDR3 loop reads CASSLASSHTDTQYF. The DNA for the CDR3 is TGCGCCAGCAGCTTGGCTAGCTCCCACACAGATACGCAGTATTTT.

This clonotype was seen a few times. The V and J genes are TRBV3-1 and TRBJ1-4, with 8 bases fitting TRBD1. V shed 4 bases and J 0 bases; nucleotides not matched to a gene: 7. Germline values: CDR1 LGHDT, CDR2 YNNKEL (reference sequence). This CDR3 is 17 amino acids long. The CDR3 sequence is CASSPPGGLATNEKLFF. The DNA for the CDR3 is TGTGCCAGCAGCCCTCCAGGGGGCCTAGCAACTAATGAAAAACTGTTTTTT.

This clonotype occurred many times. The chain has TRBV7-9 and TRBJ2-5, with no clear D. This CDR3 spans 14 amino acids. The V gene's germline CDR1 is SEHNR and CDR2 FQNEAQ (reference sequence). The ends were cut back, 3 bases at V and 4 bases at J, with 12 bases in the middle. The CDR3 DNA follows: TGTGCCAGCAGCTTCCCGATGGACCGAGAGACCCAGTACTTC. It yields the protein CASSFPMDRETQYF.

The rearrangement joins TRBV7-9 to TRBJ1-2; no definite D call. V lost 1 base and J 0 bases, leaving 12 bases between the germline ends. In germline, CDR1 is SEHNR, CDR2 FQNEAQ (reference sequence). CDR3 size: 16 residues. The CDR3 sequence is CASSLVRMEANYGYTF. In DNA, the CDR3 is TGTGCCAGCAGCTTAGTAAGGATGGAAGCTAACTATGGCTACACCTTC.

Worth noting for this clonotype: A single base separates this from a much larger clone, so it may be a read error. The chain couples TRBV29-1 to TRBJ2-1; D call uncertain. The CDR3 sequence is 12 residues long. The germline V gene has CDR1 SQVTM and CDR2 ANQGSEA. The chain's CDR3 is CSVEDLNNGQFF. CDR3 bases: TGCAGCGTTGAAGATCTGAACAATGGGCAGTTCTTC.

This rearrangement joins TRBV6-4 to TRBJ2-1; the match to TRBD1 covers 7 bases. V shed 1 base, J shed 4 bases, and the junction held 4 bases outside the gene matches. The germline V gene encodes CDR1 MRHNA and CDR2 SNTAGT. The CDR3 has 15 residues. CDR3 sequence reads: CASSDYGTVYNEQFF. The CDR3 DNA is TGTGCCAGCAGTGACTACGGGACAGTATACAATGAGCAGTTCTTC.

A few counts support this clonotype. The J gene is TRBJ2-3, the V gene TRBV27; TRBD2 matches at 8 bases. V shed 8 bases and J 4 bases; nucleotides not matched to a gene: 8. The CDR3 length is 14 residues. Looked up from germline, CDR1 is MNHEY and CDR2 is SMNVEV (reference sequence). For the CDR3, the DNA is TGTGCCAGCCGCCATGGACTAGCCCCAGATACGCAGTATTTT. Translated: CASRHGLAPDTQYF.

This clonotype was recorded a few times. The chain recombines TRBV4-1 with TRBJ2-1; TRBD2 matches at 10 bases. The CDR3 extends over 17 amino acids. Germline CDR1 and CDR2: MGHRA and YSYEKL. The V gene end was trimmed by 3 bases and the J gene end by 9 bases; junction bases not matched to a gene: 14. CDR3 in amino acids: CASSQRPPAGGPGEQFF. CDR3 DNA: TGCGCCAGCAGCCAGAGGCCCCCAGCGGGAGGGCCAGGTGAGCAGTTCTTC.

This clonotype showed up just a few times. The chain links TRBV5-5 to TRBJ2-7; 10 bases align to TRBD1. Germline CDR1 is SGHKS and CDR2 is YYEKEE (reference sequence). The CDR3 runs to 11 residues. V gave up 3 bases and J gave up 11 bases; unmatched junction bases: 2. The CDR3 loop is CASSSGQGEYF. CDR3 DNA: TGTGCCAGCAGCTCCGGACAGGGGGAGTACTTC.

The count of this clonotype is one. At one end, the junction sequence differs from germline, possibly due to a read error. The chain employs TRBV13 and TRBJ2-1, with 8 bases aligning to TRBD2. Germline CDR1 is PRHDT and CDR2 is FYEKMQ (reference sequence). CDR3 length: 16 residues. DNA for the CDR3: TGTGCCAGCAGCTTAGAGGCTAGCGGGCCTTACAATGAGCGGTTCTTC. Residues: CASSLEASGPYNERFF.